This TCR beta chain was sequenced in a study of OX40 agonist ivuxolimab in advanced cancers. Whole-study context: Dose-escalation patients' cancers were hepatocellular carcinoma, melanoma, renal cell or head and neck cancer. The dose-escalation cohort was about 80% male, with a mean age of 60 years, ranging about 23 to 79.

To note about this clone: As yet, its antigen is unknown.

This CDR3 comprises 14 residues. The germline gives CDR1 MNHEY, CDR2 SVGAGI. Trimming removed 6 bases at V and 1 base at J, with 12 bases between. Study conclusions and caveats: Compared with others, partial responders at 0.1-3.0 mg/kg displayed clonal expansion among the lowest.

Profiled with immunoSEQ multiplex PCR; TCRdb holds only in-frame clones, not every one. This sample has 60,000 or so clones, with 84% found just once. The rearrangement uses TRBV6-5 and TRBJ2-5; D unclear. The source is an adult with an advanced solid tumor such as melanoma, head and neck, liver or kidney cancer. The sample here was CD4+ or CD8+ T cells sorted from blood, taken in a trial of the OX40 agonist ivuxolimab. The CDR3 is CASRHSTAQETQYF. The CDR3 DNA is TGTGCCAGCAGGCACAGTACGGCCCAAGAGACCCAGTACTTC.